The rows below give T cell receptor beta chains drawn from one sample of a study of cytomegalovirus exposure and HLA in healthy donors. Profiling relied on immunoSEQ multiplex PCR, and the TCRdb table lists in-frame clones only, not all of them. This sample's clone table lists tens of thousands of clones. The sample consisted of PBMCs. Receptor source: a male donor in good health and CMV-seronegative. Both conserved end residues are part of each CDR3. A D gene is named only where the DNA matches it firmly.

v_call: TRBV18; j_call: TRBJ1-1; d_call: .; cdr3_nt: TGTGCCAGCTCATCCGGGTTGAACACTGAAGCTTTCTTT; cdr3_aa: CASSSGLNTEAFF
v_call: TRBV27; j_call: TRBJ1-1; d_call: .; cdr3_nt: TGTGCCAGCAGACCTCCGGGACAAGAACTCGGCACTGAAGCTTTCTTT; cdr3_aa: CASRPPGQELGTEAFF
v_call: TRBV7-9; j_call: TRBJ2-7; d_call: TRBD1; cdr3_nt: TGTGCCAGCAGCTCCCACAGGACAGGGGAAGACGAGCAGTACTTC; cdr3_aa: CASSSHRTGEDEQYF
v_call: TRBV27; j_call: TRBJ2-7; d_call: TRBD2; cdr3_nt: TGTGCCAGCAGACCTTCCGGGGGGAACGAGCAGTACTTC; cdr3_aa: CASRPSGGNEQYF
v_call: TRBV6-6; j_call: TRBJ1-4; d_call: TRBD1; cdr3_nt: TGTGCCAGCAGCCAGGACAGGGGGAACGAAAAACTGTTTTTT; cdr3_aa: CASSQDRGNEKLFF
v_call: TRBV9; j_call: TRBJ2-5; d_call: .; cdr3_nt: TGTGCCAGCAGCGTAGCGGGGAAAGAGACCCAGTACTTC; cdr3_aa: CASSVAGKETQYF
v_call: TRBV28; j_call: TRBJ2-7; d_call: TRBD2; cdr3_nt: TGTGCCAGCAGTTTAATGGAACGAGCGGGAGGGCCGTTGTACTTC; cdr3_aa: CASSLMERAGGPLYF
v_call: TRBV19; j_call: TRBJ1-3; d_call: .; cdr3_nt: TGTGCCAGTAGTATATCCGGGTACGGAAACACCATATATTTT; cdr3_aa: CASSISGYGNTIYF
v_call: TRBV2; j_call: TRBJ1-5; d_call: TRBD1; cdr3_nt: TGTGCCAGCAGGCGGGACAGGGACAATCAGCCCCAGCATTTT; cdr3_aa: CASRRDRDNQPQHF
v_call: TRBV4-1; j_call: TRBJ2-5; d_call: TRBD1; cdr3_nt: TGCGCCAGCACACTAGGGGACAGCCACCAAGAGACCCAGTACTTC; cdr3_aa: CASTLGDSHQETQYF
v_call: TRBV5-8; j_call: TRBJ2-3; d_call: .; cdr3_nt: TGTGCCAGCAGCCCTCCCCCTCTGGGGGGGGGCAGGAATACGCAGTATTTT; cdr3_aa: CASSPPPLGGGRNTQYF
v_call: TRBV4-3; j_call: TRBJ1-2; d_call: .; cdr3_nt: TGCGCCAGCAGCCAGGCTACAGGGAACTATGGCTACACCTTC; cdr3_aa: CASSQATGNYGYTF
v_call: TRBV7-9; j_call: TRBJ2-2; d_call: TRBD1; cdr3_nt: TGTGCCAGCAGCCTACAGGGGAACGCCGGGGAGCTGTTTTTT; cdr3_aa: CASSLQGNAGELFF
v_call: TRBV11-3; j_call: TRBJ2-7; d_call: .; cdr3_nt: TGTGCCAGCAGCCAGGGGCTAGAGCAGTACTTC; cdr3_aa: CASSQGLEQYF
v_call: TRBV19; j_call: TRBJ2-7; d_call: TRBD2; cdr3_nt: TGTGCCAGTAGCCTAGCGGGAGTAGGCGCCTACGAGCAGTACTTC; cdr3_aa: CASSLAGVGAYEQYF
v_call: TRBV30; j_call: TRBJ1-1; d_call: .; cdr3_nt: TGTGCCTGGAGTGTATGGGGCGCAGGGGACACTGAAGCTTTCTTT; cdr3_aa: CAWSVWGAGDTEAFF
v_call: TRBV30; j_call: TRBJ2-2; d_call: TRBD1; cdr3_nt: TGTGCCTGCCCCCCCTCCGGGACAGGGGCCACCGGGGAGCTGTTTTTT; cdr3_aa: CACPPSGTGATGELFF
v_call: TRBV11-2; j_call: TRBJ2-3; d_call: .; cdr3_nt: TGTGCCAGCAGCTTCGGGGGAGGCACAGATACGCAGTATTTT; cdr3_aa: CASSFGGGTDTQYF
v_call: TRBV25-1; j_call: TRBJ2-7; d_call: .; cdr3_nt: TGTGCCAGCATGAGCGAGTCCCACTACGAGCAGTACTTC; cdr3_aa: CASMSESHYEQYF
v_call: TRBV5-6; j_call: TRBJ2-5; d_call: TRBD1; cdr3_nt: TGTGCCAGCAGCGCGACAGGGGGCGCTGAGACCCAGTACTTC; cdr3_aa: CASSATGGAETQYF
v_call: TRBV5-1; j_call: TRBJ2-7; d_call: TRBD1; cdr3_nt: TGCGCCAGCAGCACCGGGACAGGATCCTACGAGCAGTACTTC; cdr3_aa: CASSTGTGSYEQYF
v_call: TRBV28; j_call: TRBJ2-7; d_call: .; cdr3_nt: TGTGCCAGCCGACGTAACAGTTACGAGCAGTACTTC; cdr3_aa: CASRRNSYEQYF
v_call: TRBV27; j_call: TRBJ1-5; d_call: TRBD1; cdr3_nt: TGTGCCAGCAGTACGGACAGGGGAGGACAGCCCCAGCATTTT; cdr3_aa: CASSTDRGGQPQHF
v_call: TRBV20-1; j_call: TRBJ2-7; d_call: .; cdr3_nt: TGCAGTGCTAGAGAAGCTAACGAGCAGTACTTC; cdr3_aa: CSAREANEQYF
v_call: TRBV6-5; j_call: TRBJ1-4; d_call: .; cdr3_nt: TGTGCCAGCAGTGTATTGTGGGGGCCTAATGAAAAACTGTTTTTT; cdr3_aa: CASSVLWGPNEKLFF
v_call: TRBV11-2; j_call: TRBJ2-1; d_call: TRBD2; cdr3_nt: TGTGCCAGCAGCCGGACTAGCGGCGACAATGAGCAGTTCTTC; cdr3_aa: CASSRTSGDNEQFF
v_call: TRBV7-2; j_call: TRBJ2-5; d_call: TRBD1; cdr3_nt: TGTGCCAGCAGCTCAGACAGGGTCCAAGAGACCCAGTACTTC; cdr3_aa: CASSSDRVQETQYF
v_call: TRBV28; j_call: TRBJ2-3; d_call: TRBD1; cdr3_nt: TGTGCCAGCAGTTTAGGGACAGGGCTAAGCACAGATACGCAGTATTTT; cdr3_aa: CASSLGTGLSTDTQYF
v_call: TRBV19; j_call: TRBJ2-7; d_call: .; cdr3_nt: TGTGCCAGTAGTATAGGGCTCGGGAGCGAGCAGTACTTC; cdr3_aa: CASSIGLGSEQYF
v_call: TRBV29-1; j_call: TRBJ2-5; d_call: TRBD2; cdr3_nt: TGCAGCGTGGCTAGCGGGGTTCAAGAGACCCAGTACTTC; cdr3_aa: CSVASGVQETQYF
v_call: TRBV5-1; j_call: TRBJ2-5; d_call: .; cdr3_nt: TGCGCCAGCAGCTTGGCCGGGACGGGGGAGAACCAGTACTTC; cdr3_aa: CASSLAGTGENQYF
v_call: TRBV21-1; j_call: TRBJ2-7; d_call: .; cdr3_nt: TGTGCCAGCAGCAAAGGACGGACAGAGTCCTACGAGCAGTACTTC; cdr3_aa: CASSKGRTESYEQYF
v_call: TRBV27; j_call: TRBJ2-6; d_call: TRBD1; cdr3_nt: TGTGCCAGTGGGACAGGGGGTTCTGGGGCCAACGTCCTGACTTTC; cdr3_aa: CASGTGGSGANVLTF
v_call: TRBV30; j_call: TRBJ1-1; d_call: .; cdr3_nt: TGTGCCTGGAGTATGGTACTCCAGGCGACTGAAGCTTTCTTT; cdr3_aa: CAWSMVLQATEAFF
v_call: TRBV29-1; j_call: TRBJ2-3; d_call: TRBD2; cdr3_nt: TGCAGCGGAACCGGGACTAGCATAGGTACGCAGTATTTT; cdr3_aa: CSGTGTSIGTQYF
v_call: TRBV30; j_call: TRBJ2-1; d_call: TRBD1; cdr3_nt: TGTGCCGGGAGTGTTAACAGGGGGCCAGTGGATGAGCAGTTCTTC; cdr3_aa: CAGSVNRGPVDEQFF
v_call: TRBV4-3; j_call: TRBJ1-2; d_call: TRBD1; cdr3_nt: TGCGCCAGCAGCCAAGAGGACAGGGCCTATGGCTACACCTTC; cdr3_aa: CASSQEDRAYGYTF
v_call: TRBV5-4; j_call: TRBJ2-5; d_call: .; cdr3_nt: TGTGCCAGCAGTCCACCTAACGAGGAGACCCAGTACTTC; cdr3_aa: CASSPPNEETQYF
v_call: TRBV20-1; j_call: TRBJ1-2; d_call: .; cdr3_nt: TGCAGTGCTAGACCTCTCTATGGCTACACCTTC; cdr3_aa: CSARPLYGYTF
v_call: TRBV14; j_call: TRBJ2-4; d_call: .; cdr3_nt: TGTGCCAGCAGCCAAAGGGGCGTGAAAAACATTCAGTACTTC; cdr3_aa: CASSQRGVKNIQYF
v_call: TRBV12-2; j_call: TRBJ2-7; d_call: .; cdr3_nt: TGTGCAAGTCGTCCCCCGGGACAGGGAGGCTACGAGCAGTACTTC; cdr3_aa: CASRPPGQGGYEQYF
v_call: TRBV14; j_call: TRBJ1-2; d_call: .; cdr3_nt: TGTGCCAGCAGCCAAGATCTGGTTGACATCTATGGCTACACCTTC; cdr3_aa: CASSQDLVDIYGYTF
v_call: TRBV7-2; j_call: TRBJ2-7; d_call: .; cdr3_nt: TGTGCCAGCAGGGCTACAGGGAGCGCCTACGAGCAGTACTTC; cdr3_aa: CASRATGSAYEQYF